This TCR beta chain came from a study of blood T cell repertoires in COVID-19. Study overall: The origin of the acute and convalescent COVID-19 samples was the United States, Italy and Spain.

Source study methods: Researchers report that nucleated cell counts were estimated from reference gene primer amplification. Here immunoSEQ multiplex PCR was the method, and the copy in TCRdb shows in-frame clones only, minus some. V, J and clone size derive from that table, while D and trimming were established from the DNA sequence. The sample consists of some 170,000 clones, roughly 87% of them appearing once. The CDR3 totals 13 residues. From germline, CDR1 is LNHDA and CDR2 SQIVND (reference sequence). Input material: peripheral blood. This sequence joins TRBV19 and TRBJ1-5, with a possible D match to TRBD1 (6 bases). The receptor was derived from a woman between 45 and 60 years old with acute or convalescent COVID-19. The chain's CDR3 is CPLQGPSNQPQHF. In nucleotides, the CDR3 is TGTCCCTTACAGGGTCCGAGCAATCAGCCCCAGCATTTT.